Listed here is a single T cell receptor beta chain. The CDR3 runs 14 residues. In germline, CDR1 is MNHEY, CDR2 SMNVEV (reference sequence). Between the trimmed V and J ends, which lost 0 bases and 2 bases, there was a span of 6 bases. The data belong to a study of OX40 agonist ivuxolimab in advanced cancers. The assay was immunoSEQ multiplex PCR, and TCRdb's table has in-frame clones only and misses some. Of over 45,000 clones listed, about 93% are singletons. The chain carries TRBV27 and TRBJ2-3; no reliable D call. The sequence derives from an adult with an advanced solid tumor such as melanoma, head and neck, liver or kidney cancer. The material sequenced was CD4+ or CD8+ T cells sorted from blood, taken in a trial of the OX40 agonist ivuxolimab. This CDR3 reads CASSLSDLTDTQYF. The CDR3, as DNA: TGTGCCAGCAGTTTATCGGACCTCACAGATACGCAGTATTTT.